This TCR beta chain comes out of a study of shared T cell receptors in the human thymus. Using immunoSEQ multiplex PCR, the repertoire was profiled, and TCRdb retains in-frame clones only, with some absent. Seen here are some 640,000 clones, around 87% observed once, and the top ten hold 0.0094%. Germline values: CDR1 SSHAT, CDR2 FNYEAQ (reference sequence). The CDR3 has 19 amino acids. V was pared by 0 bases and J by 0 bases, with 10 bases of the junction left unmatched. This sample was shared with a second study, whose subject was human thymus T cells. That study reports: V and J genes seemed to be used with bias in thymic and blood repertoires. Unrelated individuals had highly overlapping thymic repertoires, as reported in related research.

Sequenced: thymocytes. This sequence joins TRBV7-7 and TRBJ2-5; the match to TRBD2 covers 10 bases. The TCR comes from a boy in the first two years of life with a congenital heart defect. CDR3 loop: CASSLAGVALAGDQETQYF. For the CDR3, the DNA is TGTGCCAGCAGCTTAGCGGGCGTTGCGCTAGCGGGGGACCAAGAGACCCAGTACTTC.